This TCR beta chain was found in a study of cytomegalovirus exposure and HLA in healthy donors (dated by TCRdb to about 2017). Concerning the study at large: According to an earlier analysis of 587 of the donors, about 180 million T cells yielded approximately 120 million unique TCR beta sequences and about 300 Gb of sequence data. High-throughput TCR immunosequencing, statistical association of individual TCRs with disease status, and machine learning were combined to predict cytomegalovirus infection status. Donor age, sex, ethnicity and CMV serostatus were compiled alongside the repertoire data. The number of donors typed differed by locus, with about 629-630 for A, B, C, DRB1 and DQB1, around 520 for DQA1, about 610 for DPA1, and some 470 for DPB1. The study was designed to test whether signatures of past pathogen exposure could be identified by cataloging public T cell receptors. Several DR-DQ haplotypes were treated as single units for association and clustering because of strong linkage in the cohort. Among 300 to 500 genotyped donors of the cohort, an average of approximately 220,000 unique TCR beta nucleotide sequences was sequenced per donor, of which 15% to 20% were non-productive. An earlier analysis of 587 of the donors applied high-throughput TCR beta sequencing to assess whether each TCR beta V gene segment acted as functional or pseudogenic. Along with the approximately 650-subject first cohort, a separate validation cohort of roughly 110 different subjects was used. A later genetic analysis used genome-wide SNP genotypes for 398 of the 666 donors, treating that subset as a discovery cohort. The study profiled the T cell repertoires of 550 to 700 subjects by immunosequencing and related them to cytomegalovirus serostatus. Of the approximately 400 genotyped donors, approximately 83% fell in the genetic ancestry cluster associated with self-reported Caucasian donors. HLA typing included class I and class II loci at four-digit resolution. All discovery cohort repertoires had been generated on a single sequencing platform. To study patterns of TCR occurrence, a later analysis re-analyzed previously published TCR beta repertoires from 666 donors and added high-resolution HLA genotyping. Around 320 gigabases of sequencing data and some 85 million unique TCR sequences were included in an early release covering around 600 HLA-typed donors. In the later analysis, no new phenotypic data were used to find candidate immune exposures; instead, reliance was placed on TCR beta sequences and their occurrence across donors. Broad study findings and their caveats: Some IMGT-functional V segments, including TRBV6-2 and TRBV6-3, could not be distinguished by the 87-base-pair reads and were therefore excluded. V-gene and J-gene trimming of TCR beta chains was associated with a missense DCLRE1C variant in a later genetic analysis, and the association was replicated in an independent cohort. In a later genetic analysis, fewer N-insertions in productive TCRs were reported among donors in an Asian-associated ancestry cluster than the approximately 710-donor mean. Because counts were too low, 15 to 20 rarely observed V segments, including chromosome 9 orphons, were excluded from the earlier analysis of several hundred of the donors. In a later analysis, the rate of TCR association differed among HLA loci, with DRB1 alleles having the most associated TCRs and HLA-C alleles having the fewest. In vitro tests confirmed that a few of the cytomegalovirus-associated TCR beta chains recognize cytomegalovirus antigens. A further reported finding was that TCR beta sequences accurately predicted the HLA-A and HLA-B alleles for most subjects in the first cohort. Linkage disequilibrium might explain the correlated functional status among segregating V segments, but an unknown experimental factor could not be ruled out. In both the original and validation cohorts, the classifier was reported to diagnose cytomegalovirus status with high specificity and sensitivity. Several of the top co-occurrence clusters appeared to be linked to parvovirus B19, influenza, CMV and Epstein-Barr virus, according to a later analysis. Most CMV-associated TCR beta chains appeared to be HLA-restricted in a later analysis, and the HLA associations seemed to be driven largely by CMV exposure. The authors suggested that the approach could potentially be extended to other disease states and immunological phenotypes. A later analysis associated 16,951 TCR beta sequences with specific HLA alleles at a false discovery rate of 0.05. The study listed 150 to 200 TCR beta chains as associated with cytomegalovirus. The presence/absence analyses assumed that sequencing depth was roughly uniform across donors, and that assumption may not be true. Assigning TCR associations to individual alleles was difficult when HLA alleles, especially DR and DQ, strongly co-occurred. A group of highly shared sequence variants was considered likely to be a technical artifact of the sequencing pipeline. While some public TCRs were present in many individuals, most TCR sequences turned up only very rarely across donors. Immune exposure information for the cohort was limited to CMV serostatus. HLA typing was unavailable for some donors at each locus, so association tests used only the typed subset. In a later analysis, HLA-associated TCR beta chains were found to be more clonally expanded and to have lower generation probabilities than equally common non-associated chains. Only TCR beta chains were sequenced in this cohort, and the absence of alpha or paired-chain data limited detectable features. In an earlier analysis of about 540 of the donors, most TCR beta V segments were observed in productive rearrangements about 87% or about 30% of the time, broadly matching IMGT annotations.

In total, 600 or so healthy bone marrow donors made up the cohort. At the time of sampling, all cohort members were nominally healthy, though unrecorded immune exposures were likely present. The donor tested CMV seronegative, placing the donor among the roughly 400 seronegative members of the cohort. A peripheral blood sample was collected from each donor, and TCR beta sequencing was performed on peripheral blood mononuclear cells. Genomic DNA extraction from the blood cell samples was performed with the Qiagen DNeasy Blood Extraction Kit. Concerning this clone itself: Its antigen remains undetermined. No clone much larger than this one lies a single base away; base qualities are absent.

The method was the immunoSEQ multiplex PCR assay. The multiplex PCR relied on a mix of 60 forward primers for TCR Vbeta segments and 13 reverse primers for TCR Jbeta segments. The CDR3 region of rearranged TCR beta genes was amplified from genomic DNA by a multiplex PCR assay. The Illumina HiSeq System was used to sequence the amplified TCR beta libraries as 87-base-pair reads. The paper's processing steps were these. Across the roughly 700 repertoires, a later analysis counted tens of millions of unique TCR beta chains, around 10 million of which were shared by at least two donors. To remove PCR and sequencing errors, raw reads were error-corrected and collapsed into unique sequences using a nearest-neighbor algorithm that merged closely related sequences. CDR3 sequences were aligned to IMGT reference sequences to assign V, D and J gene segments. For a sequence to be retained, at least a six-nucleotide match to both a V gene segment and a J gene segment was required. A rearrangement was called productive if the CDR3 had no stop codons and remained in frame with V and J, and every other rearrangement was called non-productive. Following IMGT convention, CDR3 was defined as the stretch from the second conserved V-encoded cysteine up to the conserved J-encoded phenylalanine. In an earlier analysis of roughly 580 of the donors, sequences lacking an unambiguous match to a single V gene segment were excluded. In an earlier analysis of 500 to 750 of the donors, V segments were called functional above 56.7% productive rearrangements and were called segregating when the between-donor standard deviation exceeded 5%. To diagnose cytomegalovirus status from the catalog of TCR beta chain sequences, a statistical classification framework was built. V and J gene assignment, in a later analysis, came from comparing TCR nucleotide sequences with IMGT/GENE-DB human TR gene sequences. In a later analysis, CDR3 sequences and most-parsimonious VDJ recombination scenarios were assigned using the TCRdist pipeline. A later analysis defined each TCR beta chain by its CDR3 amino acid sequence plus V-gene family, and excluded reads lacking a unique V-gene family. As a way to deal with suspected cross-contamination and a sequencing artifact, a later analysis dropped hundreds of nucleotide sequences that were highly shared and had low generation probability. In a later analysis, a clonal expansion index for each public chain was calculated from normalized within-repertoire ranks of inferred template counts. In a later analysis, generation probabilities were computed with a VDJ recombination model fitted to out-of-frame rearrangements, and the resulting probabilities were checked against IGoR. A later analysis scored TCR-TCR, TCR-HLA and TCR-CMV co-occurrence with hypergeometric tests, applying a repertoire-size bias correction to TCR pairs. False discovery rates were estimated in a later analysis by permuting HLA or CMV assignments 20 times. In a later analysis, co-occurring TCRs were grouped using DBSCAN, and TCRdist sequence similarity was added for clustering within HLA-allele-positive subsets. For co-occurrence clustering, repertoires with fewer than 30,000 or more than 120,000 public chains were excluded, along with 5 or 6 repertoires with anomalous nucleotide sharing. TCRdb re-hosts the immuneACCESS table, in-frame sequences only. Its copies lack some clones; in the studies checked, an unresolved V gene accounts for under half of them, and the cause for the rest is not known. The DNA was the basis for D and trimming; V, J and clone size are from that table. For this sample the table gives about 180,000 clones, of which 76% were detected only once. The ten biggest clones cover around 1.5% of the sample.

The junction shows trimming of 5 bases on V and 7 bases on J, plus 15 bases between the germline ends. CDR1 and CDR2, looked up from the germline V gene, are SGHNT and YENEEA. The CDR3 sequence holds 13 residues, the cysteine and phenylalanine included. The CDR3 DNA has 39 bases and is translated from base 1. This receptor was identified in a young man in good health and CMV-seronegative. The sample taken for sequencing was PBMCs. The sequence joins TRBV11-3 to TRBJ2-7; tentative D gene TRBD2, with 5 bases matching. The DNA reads TGTGCCAGCAGCCGGGGAGCGTCGGGGGAGCAGTACTTC. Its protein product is CASSRGASGEQYF.